This T cell receptor beta chain came from a study of neoadjuvant anti-PD-1 for oral cavity cancer. Some clones are missing from TCRdb's copy, which holds only in-frame ones; the method was immunoSEQ multiplex PCR. The repertoire holds approximately 15,000 clones, with less than 75% as singletons. With V trimmed by 6 bases and J by 5 bases, 8 bases remained unmatched. The CDR3 is made up of 15 amino acids. From germline, CDR1 is MNHEY and CDR2 SVGAGI. The J gene is TRBJ2-2, the V gene TRBV6-5, with TRBD2 matching over 8 bases. This sequence originates from a person aged 40-85 years with oral cavity squamous cell carcinoma. This specimen was PBMCs, taken before nivolumab (anti-PD-1) treatment. In DNA form, the CDR3 reads TGTGCCAGCAGGATAGCGGGGTCCCCAACCGGGGAGCTGTTTTTT. It codes for CASRIAGSPTGELFF.